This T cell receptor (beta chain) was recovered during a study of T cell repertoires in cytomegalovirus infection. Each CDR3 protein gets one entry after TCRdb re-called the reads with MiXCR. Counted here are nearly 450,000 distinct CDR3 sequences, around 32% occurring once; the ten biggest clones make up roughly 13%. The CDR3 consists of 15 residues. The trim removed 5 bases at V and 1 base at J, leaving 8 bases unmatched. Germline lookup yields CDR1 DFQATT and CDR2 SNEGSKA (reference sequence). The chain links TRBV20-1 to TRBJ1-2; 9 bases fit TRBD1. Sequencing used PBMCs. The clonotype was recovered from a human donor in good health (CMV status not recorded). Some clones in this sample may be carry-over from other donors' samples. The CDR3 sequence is CSAATQGAHNYGYTF. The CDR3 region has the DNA TGCAGTGCTGCCACACAGGGGGCGCATAACTATGGCTACACCTTC.